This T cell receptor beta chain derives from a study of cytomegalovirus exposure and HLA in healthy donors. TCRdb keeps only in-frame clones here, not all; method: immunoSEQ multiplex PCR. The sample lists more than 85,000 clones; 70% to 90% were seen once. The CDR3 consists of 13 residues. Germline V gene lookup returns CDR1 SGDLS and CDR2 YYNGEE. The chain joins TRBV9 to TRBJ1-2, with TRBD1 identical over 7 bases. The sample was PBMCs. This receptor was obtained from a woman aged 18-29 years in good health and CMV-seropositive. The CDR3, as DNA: TGTCCATCGGACAGGAGCAACCATTATGGCTACACCTTC. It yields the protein CPSDRSNHYGYTF.